This entry concerns a single TCR beta chain. The antigen is not known. Researchers ran the PCR with 60 Vbeta and 13 Jbeta primers. The data were produced by immunoSEQ multiplex PCR, yet TCRdb's version contains in-frame clones alone and is incomplete. Found here are about 74,000 clones; the top ten clones hold around 7.2%. The entry originates in a study of cytomegalovirus exposure and HLA in healthy donors. General study results and limits: Researchers reported in a later analysis that a missense DCLRE1C variant was tied to TCR beta V- and J-gene trimming.

With 5 bases clipped from V and 2 bases from J, the junction kept 13 bases outside the gene matches. The germline gives CDR1 SGHVS, CDR2 FQNEAQ. This CDR3 spans 17 amino acids. The TCR sequence derives from a female donor in good health and CMV-seropositive. The chain recombines TRBV7-8 with TRBJ2-3, with 7 bases matching TRBD1. The sequencing sample was made of PBMCs. The CDR3 reads CASSPHRDRGPTDTQYF. The CDR3 nucleotides are TGTGCCAGCAGCCCCCACCGGGACAGAGGGCCCACAGATACGCAGTATTTT. Looking up the rest from reference TRBV7-8 and TRBJ2-3 gives the full variable domain: GAGVSQSPRYKVAKRGQDVALRCDPISGHVSLFWYQQALGQGPEFLTYFQNEAQLDKSGLPSDRFFAERPEGSVSTLKIQRTQQEDSAVYLCASSPHRDRGPTDTQYFGPGTRLTVL.